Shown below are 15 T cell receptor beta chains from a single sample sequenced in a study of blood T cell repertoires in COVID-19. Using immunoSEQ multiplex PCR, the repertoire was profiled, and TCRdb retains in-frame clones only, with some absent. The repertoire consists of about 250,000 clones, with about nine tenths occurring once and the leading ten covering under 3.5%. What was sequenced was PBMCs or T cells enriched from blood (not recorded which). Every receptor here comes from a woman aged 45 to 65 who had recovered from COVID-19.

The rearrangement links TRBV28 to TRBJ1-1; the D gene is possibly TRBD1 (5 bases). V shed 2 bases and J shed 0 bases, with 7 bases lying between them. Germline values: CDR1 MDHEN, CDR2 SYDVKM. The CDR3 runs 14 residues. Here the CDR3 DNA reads TGTGCCAGCAGTTTAAGGGGTCTGAACACTGAAGCTTTCTTT. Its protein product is CASSLRGLNTEAFF. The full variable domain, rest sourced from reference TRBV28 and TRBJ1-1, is DVKVTQSSRYLVKRTGEKVFLECVQDMDHENMFWYRQDPGLGLRLIYFSYDVKMKEKGDIPEGYSVSREKKERFSLILESASTNQTSMYLCASSLRGLNTEAFFGQGTRLTVV.

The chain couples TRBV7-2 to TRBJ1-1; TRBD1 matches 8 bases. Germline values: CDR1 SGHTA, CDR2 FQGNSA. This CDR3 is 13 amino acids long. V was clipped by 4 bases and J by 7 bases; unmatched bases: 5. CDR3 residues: CASSWADRDEAFF. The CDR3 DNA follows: TGTGCCAGCAGCTGGGCGGACAGGGATGAAGCTTTCTTT.

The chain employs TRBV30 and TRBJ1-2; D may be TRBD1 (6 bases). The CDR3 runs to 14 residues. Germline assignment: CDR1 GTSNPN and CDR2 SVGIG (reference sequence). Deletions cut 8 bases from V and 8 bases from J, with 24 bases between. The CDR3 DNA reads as TGTGCCGGCCTAGGAAGAACAGGGCCCCAGGGCTACACCTTC. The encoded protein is CAGLGRTGPQGYTF.

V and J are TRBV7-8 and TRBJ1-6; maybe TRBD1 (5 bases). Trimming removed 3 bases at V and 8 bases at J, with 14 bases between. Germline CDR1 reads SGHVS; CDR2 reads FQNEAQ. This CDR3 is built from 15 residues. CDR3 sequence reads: CASSFGRQTYSPLHF. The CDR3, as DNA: TGTGCCAGCAGCTTCGGTCGACAGACTTATTCACCCCTCCACTTT.

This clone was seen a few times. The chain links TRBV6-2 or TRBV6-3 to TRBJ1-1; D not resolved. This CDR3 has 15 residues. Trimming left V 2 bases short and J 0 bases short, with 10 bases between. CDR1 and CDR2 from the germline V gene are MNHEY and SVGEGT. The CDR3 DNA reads TGTGCCAGCAGTTACCGCCCAGGCATGAACACTGAAGCTTTCTTT. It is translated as CASSYRPGMNTEAFF.

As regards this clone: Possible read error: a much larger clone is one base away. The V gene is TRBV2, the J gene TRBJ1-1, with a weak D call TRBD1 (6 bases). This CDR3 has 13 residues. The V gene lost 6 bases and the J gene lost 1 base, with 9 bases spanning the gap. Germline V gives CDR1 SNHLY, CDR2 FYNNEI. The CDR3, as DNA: TGTGCCAGCAGGGAGACAGGGAACACTGAAGCTTTCTTT. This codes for CASRETGNTEAFF.

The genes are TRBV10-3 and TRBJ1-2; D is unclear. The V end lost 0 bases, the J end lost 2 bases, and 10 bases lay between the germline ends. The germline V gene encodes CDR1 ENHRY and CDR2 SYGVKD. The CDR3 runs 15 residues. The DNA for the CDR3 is TGTGCCATCAGTGAGTCGAGCGCAAGGAACTATGGCTACACCTTC. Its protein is CAISESSARNYGYTF.

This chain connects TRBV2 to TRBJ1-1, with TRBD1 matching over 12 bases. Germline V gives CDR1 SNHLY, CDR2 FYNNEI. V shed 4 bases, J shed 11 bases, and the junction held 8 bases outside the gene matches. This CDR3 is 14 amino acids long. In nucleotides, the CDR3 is TGTGCCAGCAGTGCTACGGGACAGGGGGCTGTTGCTTTCTTT. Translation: CASSATGQGAVAFF.

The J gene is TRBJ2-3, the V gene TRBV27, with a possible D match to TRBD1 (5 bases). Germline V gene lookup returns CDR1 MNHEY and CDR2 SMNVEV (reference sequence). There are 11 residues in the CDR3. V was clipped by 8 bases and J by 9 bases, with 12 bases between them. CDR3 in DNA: TGTGCCAGCGCCTTAGGGGTCACGCAGTATTTT. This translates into CASALGVTQYF.

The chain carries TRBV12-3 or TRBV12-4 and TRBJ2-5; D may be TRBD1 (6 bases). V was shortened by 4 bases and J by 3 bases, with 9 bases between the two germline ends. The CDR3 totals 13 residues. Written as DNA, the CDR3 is TGTGCCAGCAGTTACCGACAGGAAGAGACCCAGTACTTC. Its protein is CASSYRQEETQYF.

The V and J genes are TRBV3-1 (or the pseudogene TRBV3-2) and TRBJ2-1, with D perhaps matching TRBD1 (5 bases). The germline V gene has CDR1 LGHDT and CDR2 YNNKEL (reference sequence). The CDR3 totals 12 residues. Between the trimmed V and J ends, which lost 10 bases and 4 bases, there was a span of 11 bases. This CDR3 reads CATSGIYNEQFF. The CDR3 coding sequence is TGTGCCACCTCAGGGATTTACAATGAGCAGTTCTTC.

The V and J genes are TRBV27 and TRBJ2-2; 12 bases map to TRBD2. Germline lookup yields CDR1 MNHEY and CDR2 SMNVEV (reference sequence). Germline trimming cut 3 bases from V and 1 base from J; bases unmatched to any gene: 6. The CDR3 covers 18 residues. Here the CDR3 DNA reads TGTGCCAGCAGTTTGGCTAGCGGGAGGGCAGGGAACACCGGGGAGCTGTTTTTT. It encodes CASSLASGRAGNTGELFF.

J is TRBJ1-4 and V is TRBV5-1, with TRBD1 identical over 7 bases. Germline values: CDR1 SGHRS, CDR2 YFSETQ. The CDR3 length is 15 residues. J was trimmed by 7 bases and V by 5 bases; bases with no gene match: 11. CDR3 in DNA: TGCGCCAGCAGGGAGGGGGCCGGGGGAATTGAAAAACTGTTTTTT. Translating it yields CASREGAGGIEKLFF.

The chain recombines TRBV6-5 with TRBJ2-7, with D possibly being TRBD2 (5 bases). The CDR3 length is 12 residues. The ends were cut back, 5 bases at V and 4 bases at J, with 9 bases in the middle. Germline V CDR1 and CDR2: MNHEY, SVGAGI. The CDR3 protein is CASSQEAYEQYF. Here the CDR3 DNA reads TGTGCCAGCAGTCAGGAGGCTTACGAGCAGTACTTC.

CDR3 sequence: CASSYRRSSSGNTIYF. DNA for the CDR3: TGTGCCAGCAGTTATCGCCGGAGCAGCTCTGGAAACACCATATATTTT. The chain links TRBV6-2 or TRBV6-3 to TRBJ1-3; D not resolved. Germline CDR1 reads MNHEY; CDR2 reads SVGEGT. Deletions cut 3 bases from V and 0 bases from J, with 12 bases between. CDR3 size: 16 residues.